This TCR beta chain was captured by sequencing in a study of tumor and adjacent non-tumor tissue in lung cancer. Study-wide background: On average, productive TCRbeta reads reached about 4.4 million per sample.

Looked up from germline, CDR1 is SGHNT and CDR2 is YYREEE (reference sequence). This CDR3 contains 16 residues. A modified ARM-PCR protocol with three rounds of nested PCR amplified TCRbeta. TCRdb reprocessed the multiplex PCR reads with MiXCR, giving one entry per CDR3 protein. The data hold approximately 150,000 distinct CDR3 sequences, with around 67% observed a single time. Study-wide results and caveats: Normal lung showed higher cumulative top 100 clone frequency than tumor.

On this clonotype: Its antigen is not known. The junction shows a germline mismatch at one end, possibly a read error.

No cell sorting was done before RNA was extracted from the tissue. This clonotype was obtained from a man aged 60 to 69 with small cell lung cancer. The rearrangement joins TRBV5-4 to TRBJ1-2, with TRBD1 matching 7 bases. The source material was lung tumor tissue. This CDR3 reads CTSSLGGSTGMVGYTF. The CDR3 DNA follows: TGTACCAGCAGCTTGGGGGGATCGACAGGGATGGTCGGCTACACCTTC.